This T cell receptor beta chain is from a study of CXCR3-negative and CXCR3-positive naive CD8 T cells. Study-wide results and limits: Memory, not naive, CXCR3-negative and CXCR3-positive cells differed in TRBV-TRBJ usage.

Of note for this clonotype: Its matching antigen is unknown.

Researchers sorted approximately 290,000 cells of each CD8+ T cell subset in triplicate. The method, 5' RACE with UMI labels, was used to prepare the TRB cDNA libraries. From its re-call of the 5' RACE reads, TCRdb lists each CDR3 protein once, without DNA. The table for this sample gives about 43,000 distinct CDR3 sequences. The CDR3 has 17 residues. Germline V lookup: CDR1 SGHAT, CDR2 FQNNGV. The specimen was memory CD8+ T cells from blood. The J gene is TRBJ2-3, the V gene TRBV11-2; the D call from TCRdb, TRBD1, cannot be confirmed without DNA. The source is a human donor in good health. Some clones in this sample may be carry-over from other donors' samples. The CDR3 reads CASSLVWGMVGTDTQYF.